This record covers a single T cell receptor beta chain. What it binds is unknown. This sample was included in a study of cytomegalovirus exposure and HLA in healthy donors. Study-wide points: Fewer N-insertions (relative to the approximately 670-donor mean) were reportedly seen in an Asian-associated ancestry cluster in a later analysis.

The V and J ends lost 1 base and 4 bases respectively, with 13 bases between them. Germline CDR1 SGHAT, CDR2 FQNNGV. The CDR3 spans 15 residues. In the PCR, 60 Vbeta and 13 Jbeta primers were used. Assay used: immunoSEQ multiplex PCR; TCRdb lists only in-frame clones, some missing. The sample holds 120,000 or so clones, about two thirds seen once. Source material: PBMCs. The chain couples TRBV11-2 to TRBJ1-2, with D unresolved. The receptor was isolated from a man between 25 and 39 years old in good health and CMV-seronegative. The CDR3 here is CASSLGPGPSYGYTF. The CDR3, as DNA: TGTGCCAGCAGCTTAGGGCCGGGTCCCAGCTATGGCTACACCTTC. Filled out from reference TRBV11-2 and TRBJ1-2, the complete variable domain reads EAGVAQSPRYKIIEKRQSVAFWCNPISGHATLYWYQQILGQGPKLLIQFQNNGVVDDSQLPKDRFSAERLKGVDSTLKIQPAKLEDSAVYLCASSLGPGPSYGYTFGSGTRLTVV.